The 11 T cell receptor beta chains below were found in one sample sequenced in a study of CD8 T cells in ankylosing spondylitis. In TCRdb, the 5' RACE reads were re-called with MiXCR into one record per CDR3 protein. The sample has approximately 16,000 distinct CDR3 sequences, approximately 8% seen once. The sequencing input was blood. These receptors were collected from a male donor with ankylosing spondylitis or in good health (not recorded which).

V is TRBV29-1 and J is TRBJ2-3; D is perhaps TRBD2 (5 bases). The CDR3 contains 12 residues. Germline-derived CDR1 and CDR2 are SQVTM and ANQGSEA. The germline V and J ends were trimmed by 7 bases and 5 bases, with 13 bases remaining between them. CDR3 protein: CSARIAGDTQYF. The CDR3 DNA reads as TGCAGCGCCCGGATCGCGGGAGATACGCAGTATTTT.

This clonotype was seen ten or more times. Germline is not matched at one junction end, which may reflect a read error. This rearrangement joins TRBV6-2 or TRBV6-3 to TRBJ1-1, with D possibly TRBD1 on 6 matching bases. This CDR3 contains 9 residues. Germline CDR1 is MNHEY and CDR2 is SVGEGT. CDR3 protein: CASSYPGHF. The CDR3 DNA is TGTGCCAGCAGTTACCCGGGACACTTT.

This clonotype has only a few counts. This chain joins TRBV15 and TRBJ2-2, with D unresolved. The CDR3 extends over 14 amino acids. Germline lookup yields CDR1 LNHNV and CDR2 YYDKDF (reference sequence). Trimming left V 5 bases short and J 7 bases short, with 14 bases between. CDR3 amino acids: CATSFVGEIGELFF. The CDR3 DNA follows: TGTGCCACCAGCTTTGTTGGGGAAATCGGGGAGCTGTTTTTT.

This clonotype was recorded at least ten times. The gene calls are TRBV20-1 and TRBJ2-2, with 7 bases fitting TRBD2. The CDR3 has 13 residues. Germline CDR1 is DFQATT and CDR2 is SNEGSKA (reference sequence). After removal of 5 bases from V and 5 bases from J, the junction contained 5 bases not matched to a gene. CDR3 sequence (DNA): TGCAGTGCTGATAAGCGGGAAACCGGGGAGCTGTTTTTT. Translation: CSADKRETGELFF.

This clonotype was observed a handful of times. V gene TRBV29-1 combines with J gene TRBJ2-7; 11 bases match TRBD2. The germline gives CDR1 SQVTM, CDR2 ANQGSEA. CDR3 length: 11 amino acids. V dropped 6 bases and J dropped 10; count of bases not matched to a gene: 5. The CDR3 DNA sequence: TGCAGCGTCATAACTAGCGGGGGACAGTACGTC. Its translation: CSVITSGGQYV.

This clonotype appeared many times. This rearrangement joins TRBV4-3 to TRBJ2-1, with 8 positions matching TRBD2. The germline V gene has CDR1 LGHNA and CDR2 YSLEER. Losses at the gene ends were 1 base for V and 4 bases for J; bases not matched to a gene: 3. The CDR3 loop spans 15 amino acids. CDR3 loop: CASSQGLARYNEQFF. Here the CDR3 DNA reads TGCGCCAGCAGCCAAGGACTAGCGAGGTACAATGAGCAGTTCTTC.

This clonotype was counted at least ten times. The CDR3 bases are TGCAGTGCTAGAGATCCTAACAGGGGGCTCACCGGGGAGCTGTTTTTT. Residues: CSARDPNRGLTGELFF. The chain has TRBV20-1 and TRBJ2-2; 9 bases are a match to TRBD1. CDR3 length equals 16 residues. After removal of 0 bases from V and 4 bases from J, the junction contained 6 bases not matched to a gene. CDR1 and CDR2 (germline): DFQATT, SNEGSKA (reference sequence).

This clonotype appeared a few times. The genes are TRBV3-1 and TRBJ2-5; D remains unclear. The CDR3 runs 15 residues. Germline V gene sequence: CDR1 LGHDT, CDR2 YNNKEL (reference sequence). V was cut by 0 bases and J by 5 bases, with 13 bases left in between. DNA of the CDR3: TGTGCCAGCAGCCAAGATTGGGCTAGTCCGGAGACCCAGTACTTC. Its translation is CASSQDWASPETQYF.

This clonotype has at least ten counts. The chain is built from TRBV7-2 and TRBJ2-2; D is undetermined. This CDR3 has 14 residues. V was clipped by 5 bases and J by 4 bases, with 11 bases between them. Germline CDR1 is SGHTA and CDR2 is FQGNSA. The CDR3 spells CASSPLPGTGELFF. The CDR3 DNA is TGTGCCAGCAGCCCCTTACCTGGCACCGGGGAGCTGTTTTTT.

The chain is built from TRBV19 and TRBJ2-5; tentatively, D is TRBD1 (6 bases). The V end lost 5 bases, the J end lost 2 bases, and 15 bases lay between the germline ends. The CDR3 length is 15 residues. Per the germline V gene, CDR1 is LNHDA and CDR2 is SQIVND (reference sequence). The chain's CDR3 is CASSPDSPRQETQYF. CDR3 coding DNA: TGTGCCAGTAGTCCGGACAGCCCGCGTCAAGAGACCCAGTACTTC.

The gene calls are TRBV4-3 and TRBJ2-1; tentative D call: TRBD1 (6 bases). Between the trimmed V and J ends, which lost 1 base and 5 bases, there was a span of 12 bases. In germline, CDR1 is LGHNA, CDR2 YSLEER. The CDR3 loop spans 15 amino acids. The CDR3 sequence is CASSQVGQRNNEQFF. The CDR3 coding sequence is TGCGCCAGCAGCCAAGTAGGACAGCGTAACAATGAGCAGTTCTTC.